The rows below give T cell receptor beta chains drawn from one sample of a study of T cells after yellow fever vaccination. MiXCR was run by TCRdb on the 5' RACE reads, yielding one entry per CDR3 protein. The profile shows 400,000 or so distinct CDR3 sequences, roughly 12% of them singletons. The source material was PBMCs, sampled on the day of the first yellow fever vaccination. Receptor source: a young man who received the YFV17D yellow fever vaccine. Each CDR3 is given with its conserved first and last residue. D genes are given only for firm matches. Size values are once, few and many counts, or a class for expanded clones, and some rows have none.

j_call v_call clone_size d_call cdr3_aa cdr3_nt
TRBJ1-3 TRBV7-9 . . CASSLRRGGNTIYF TGTGCCAGCAGCTTACGTAGGGGCGGAAACACCATATATTTT
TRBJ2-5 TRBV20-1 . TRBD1 CSARGQPQETQYF TGCAGTGCTAGGGGACAGCCCCAAGAGACCCAGTACTTC
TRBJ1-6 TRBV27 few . CASSPPQGNSPLHF TGTGCCAGCAGTCCGCCGCAGGGGAATTCACCCCTCCACTTT
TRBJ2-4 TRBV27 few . CATRQSLAKNIQYF TGTGCCACTCGACAGAGCCTAGCCAAAAACATTCAGTACTTC
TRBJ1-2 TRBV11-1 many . CASSPPTGNSPTVYSYTF TGTGCCAGCAGCCCACCCACAGGGAACTCTCCGACGGTATATAGCTACACCTTC
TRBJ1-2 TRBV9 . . CASSATDYGYTF TGTGCCAGCAGCGCTACCGATTATGGCTACACCTTC
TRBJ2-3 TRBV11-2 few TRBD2 CASSPEPSGGADTQYF TGTGCCAGCAGCCCTGAACCTAGCGGGGGGGCGGATACGCAGTATTTT
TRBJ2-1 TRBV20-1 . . CSARVNNEQFF TGCAGTGCTAGAGTGAACAATGAGCAGTTCTTC
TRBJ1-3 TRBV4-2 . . CASSHAAEGRSGNTIYF TGTGCCAGCAGCCATGCCGCGGAAGGGAGATCTGGAAACACCATATATTTT
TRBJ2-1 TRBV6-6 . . CASTGDNEQFF TGTGCCAGCACCGGGGACAATGAGCAGTTCTTC
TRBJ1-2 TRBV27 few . CASSLQAAYGYTF TGTGCCAGCAGTTTACAAGCTGCCTATGGCTACACCTTC
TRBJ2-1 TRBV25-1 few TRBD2 CASIVAGGFEQFF TGTGCCAGCATTGTAGCGGGGGGGTTTGAGCAGTTCTTC
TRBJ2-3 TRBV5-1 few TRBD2 CASGKIGGGGGDTQYF TGCGCCAGCGGCAAGATAGGCGGGGGAGGTGGAGATACGCAGTATTTT
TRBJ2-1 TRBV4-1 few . CASSPSARRDEQFF TGCGCCAGCAGCCCCTCGGCCAGAAGGGATGAGCAGTTCTTC
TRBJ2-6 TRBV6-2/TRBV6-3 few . CASSYRWRLVGANVLTF TGTGCCAGCAGCTATCGATGGCGCCTGGTTGGGGCCAACGTCCTGACTTTC
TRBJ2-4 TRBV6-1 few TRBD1 CASSLTGARNIQYF TGTGCCAGCAGCTTGACAGGGGCACGGAACATTCAGTACTTC
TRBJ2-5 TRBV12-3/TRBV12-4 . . CASSLWLGERETQYF TGTGCCAGCAGTTTATGGTTAGGGGAGCGCGAGACCCAGTACTTC
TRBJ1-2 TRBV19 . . CASSIPGSYGYTF TGTGCCAGTAGTATACCAGGGAGCTATGGCTACACCTTC
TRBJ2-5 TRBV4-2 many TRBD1 CASSLGTGGRETQYF TGTGCCAGCAGCCTTGGGACAGGGGGACGGGAGACCCAGTACTTC
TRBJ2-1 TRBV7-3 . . CASSLGQMNEQFF TGTGCCAGCAGCTTAGGGCAGATGAACGAGCAGTTCTTC
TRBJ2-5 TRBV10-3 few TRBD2 CAISPGGGRAETQYF TGTGCCATCAGCCCGGGGGGCGGGAGGGCAGAGACCCAGTACTTC
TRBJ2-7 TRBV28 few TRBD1 CASRGQGWPSYEQYF TGTGCCAGCAGGGGACAGGGCTGGCCTTCCTACGAGCAGTACTTC
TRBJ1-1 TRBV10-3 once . CAIRETGPNTEAFF TGTGCCATCAGGGAGACAGGACCGAACACTGAAGCTTTCTTT
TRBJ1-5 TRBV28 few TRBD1 CASSPRTGHPGQPQHF TGTGCCAGCAGCCCTAGGACAGGGCATCCGGGACAGCCCCAGCATTTT
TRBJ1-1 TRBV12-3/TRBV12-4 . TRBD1 CASSLRQGQNTEAFF TGTGCCAGCAGTTTAAGACAGGGGCAAAACACTGAAGCTTTCTTT
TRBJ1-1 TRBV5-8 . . CASSLGRGSTEAFF TGTGCCAGCAGCTTGGGAAGGGGGAGCACTGAAGCTTTCTTT
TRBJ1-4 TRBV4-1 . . CASSRTGLVNEKLFF TGCGCCAGCAGCCGAACAGGGCTAGTTAATGAAAAACTGTTTTTT
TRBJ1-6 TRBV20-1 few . CSAATGYNSPLHF TGCAGTGCCGCTACAGGGTATAATTCACCCCTCCACTTT
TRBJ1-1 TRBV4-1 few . CASSQEPAGNTEAFF TGCGCCAGCAGCCAAGAGCCCGCAGGGAACACTGAAGCTTTCTTT
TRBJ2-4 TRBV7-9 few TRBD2 CASRSLAGEIQYF TGTGCCAGCAGGTCACTAGCGGGGGAGATTCAGTACTTC
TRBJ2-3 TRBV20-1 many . CSATRDSTDTQYF TGCAGTGCTACCAGGGACAGCACAGATACGCAGTATTTT
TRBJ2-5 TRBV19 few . CASSSQARETQYF TGTGCCAGTAGTTCCCAGGCCCGGGAGACCCAGTACTTC
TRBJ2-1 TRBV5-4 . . CASSLRTLWDEQFF TGTGCCAGCAGCTTGAGGACTTTGTGGGATGAGCAGTTCTTC
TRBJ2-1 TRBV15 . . CATSRGGASYNEQFF TGTGCCACCAGCAGAGGGGGGGCATCCTACAATGAGCAGTTCTTC
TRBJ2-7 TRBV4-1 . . CASSQVGWYEQYF TGCGCCAGCAGCCAAGTAGGATGGTACGAGCAGTACTTC
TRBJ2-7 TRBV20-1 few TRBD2 CSARTLGTSGDYEQYF TGCAGTGCTAGAACCCTTGGGACTAGCGGGGACTACGAGCAGTACTTC
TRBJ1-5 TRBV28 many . CASSFRLRPQHF TGTGCCAGCAGTTTCAGGTTGCGGCCCCAGCATTTT
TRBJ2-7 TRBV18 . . CASSPYRSYEQYF TGTGCCAGCTCACCCTATCGCTCCTACGAGCAGTACTTC
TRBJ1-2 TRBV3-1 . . CASSTWTGNYGYTF TGTGCCAGCAGCACGTGGACCGGGAACTATGGCTACACCTTC
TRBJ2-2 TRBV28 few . CASRSKSLNTGELFF TGTGCCAGCAGGTCCAAGTCCTTGAACACCGGGGAGCTGTTTTTT
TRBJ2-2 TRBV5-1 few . CASSPVLVGTGELFF TGCGCCAGCAGCCCAGTTTTGGTGGGCACCGGGGAGCTGTTTTTT
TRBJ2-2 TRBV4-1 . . CASSQEATDYTGELFF TGCGCCAGCAGCCAAGAGGCGACAGACTACACCGGGGAGCTGTTTTTT
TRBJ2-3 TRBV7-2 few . CASSLGDRAADTQYF TGTGCCAGCAGCTTAGGGGATAGGGCGGCAGATACGCAGTATTTT
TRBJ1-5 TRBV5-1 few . CASSSEGLGQPQHF TGCGCCAGCAGCTCCGAGGGGCTAGGTCAGCCCCAGCATTTT
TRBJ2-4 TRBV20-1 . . CSARDGTVAKNIQYF TGCAGTGCTAGAGATGGGACGGTAGCCAAAAACATTCAGTACTTC
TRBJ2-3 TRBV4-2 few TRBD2 CASSLQRTSGVYCTDTQYF TGTGCCAGCAGCCTCCAGCGTACTAGCGGGGTCTACTGCACAGATACGCAGTATTTT
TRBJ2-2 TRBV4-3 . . CASSQGWGAGELFF TGCGCCAGCAGCCAAGGGTGGGGGGCCGGGGAGCTGTTTTTT
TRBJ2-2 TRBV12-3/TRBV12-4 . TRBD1 CASRRTGVNTGELFF TGTGCCAGCAGGAGGACAGGGGTTAACACCGGGGAGCTGTTTTTT
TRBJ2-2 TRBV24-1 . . CATSDLGWELFF TGTGCCACCAGTGATTTGGGGTGGGAGCTGTTTTTT
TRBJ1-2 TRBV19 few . CASSITGRRYGYTF TGTGCCAGTAGTATAACTGGCAGGAGGTATGGCTACACCTTC
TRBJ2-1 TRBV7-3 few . CASSSRRSSYNEQFF TGTGCCAGCAGCTCCCGACGGAGCTCCTACAATGAGCAGTTCTTC
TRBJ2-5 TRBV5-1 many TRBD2 CASSQATSGKETQYF TGCGCCAGCAGCCAGGCTACTAGCGGAAAAGAGACCCAGTACTTC
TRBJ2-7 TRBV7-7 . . CASSLMQSHEQYF TGTGCCAGCAGCTTAATGCAAAGCCACGAGCAGTACTTC
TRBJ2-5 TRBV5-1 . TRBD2 CASSRIAGGLKQETQYF TGCGCCAGCAGCCGGATAGCGGGGGGGCTTAAACAAGAGACCCAGTACTTC
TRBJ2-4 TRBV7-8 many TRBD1 CASSLGFLTRQGAKNIQYF TGTGCCAGCAGCTTAGGATTTCTGACGCGACAGGGGGCCAAAAACATTCAGTACTTC
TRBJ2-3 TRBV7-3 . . CASSLGGASGDTQYF TGTGCCAGCAGCTTAGGCGGGGCAAGCGGAGATACGCAGTATTTT
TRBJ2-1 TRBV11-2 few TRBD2 CASRVSGGLAGARGTYNEQFF TGTGCCAGCAGAGTGTCCGGTGGGCTAGCGGGGGCCCGGGGCACCTACAATGAGCAGTTCTTC
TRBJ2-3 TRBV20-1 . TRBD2 CSGTSGGAGTDTQYF TGCAGTGGTACTAGCGGGGGGGCAGGCACAGATACGCAGTATTTT